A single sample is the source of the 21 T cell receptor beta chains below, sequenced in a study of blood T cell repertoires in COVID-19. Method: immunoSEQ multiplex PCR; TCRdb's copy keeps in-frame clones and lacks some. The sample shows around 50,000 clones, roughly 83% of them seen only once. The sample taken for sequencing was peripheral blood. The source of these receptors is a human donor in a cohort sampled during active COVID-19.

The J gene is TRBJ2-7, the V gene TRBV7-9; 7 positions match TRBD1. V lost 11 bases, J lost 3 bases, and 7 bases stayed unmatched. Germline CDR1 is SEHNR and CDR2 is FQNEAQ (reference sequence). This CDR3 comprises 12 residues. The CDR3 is CAEGRDSYEQYF. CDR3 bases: TGTGCCGAAGGAAGGGACAGCTACGAGCAGTACTTC. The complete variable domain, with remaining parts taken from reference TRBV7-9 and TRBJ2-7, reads DTGVSQNPRHKITKRGQNVTFRCDPISEHNRLYWYRQTLGQGPEFLTYFQNEAQLEKSRLLSDRFSAERPKGSFSTLEIQRTEQGDSAMYLCAEGRDSYEQYFGPGTRLTVT.

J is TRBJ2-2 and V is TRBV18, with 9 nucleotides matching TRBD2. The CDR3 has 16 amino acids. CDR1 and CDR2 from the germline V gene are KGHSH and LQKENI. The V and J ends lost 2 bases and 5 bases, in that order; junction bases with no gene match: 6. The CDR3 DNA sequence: TGTGCCAGCTCACCAGAGAGCGGGGGGATGACCGGGGAGCTGTTTTTT. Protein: CASSPESGGMTGELFF.

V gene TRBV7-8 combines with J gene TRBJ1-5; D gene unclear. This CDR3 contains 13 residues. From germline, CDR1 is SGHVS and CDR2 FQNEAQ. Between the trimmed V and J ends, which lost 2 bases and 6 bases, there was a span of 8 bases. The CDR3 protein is CASSLSESQPQHF. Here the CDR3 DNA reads TGTGCCAGCAGCTTATCAGAAAGTCAGCCCCAGCATTTT.

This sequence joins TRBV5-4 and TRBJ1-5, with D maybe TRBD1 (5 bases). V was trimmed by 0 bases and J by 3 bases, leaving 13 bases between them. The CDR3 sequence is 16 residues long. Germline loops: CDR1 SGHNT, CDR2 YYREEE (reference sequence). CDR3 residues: CASSLGPQGPNQPQHF. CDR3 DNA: TGTGCCAGCAGCTTGGGTCCCCAGGGTCCCAATCAGCCCCAGCATTTT.

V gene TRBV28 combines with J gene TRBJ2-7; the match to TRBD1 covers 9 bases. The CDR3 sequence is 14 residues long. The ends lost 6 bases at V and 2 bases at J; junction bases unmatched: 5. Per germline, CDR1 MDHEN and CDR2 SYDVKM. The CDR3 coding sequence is TGTGCCAGCAGCTGGGACAGGGATGCCTACGAGCAGTACTTC. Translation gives CASSWDRDAYEQYF.

The CDR3 DNA reads TGTGCCAGCAGCTTTCCAGGCAGGGGGATTGATAATTCACCCCTCCACTTT. Encoded protein: CASSFPGRGIDNSPLHF. The chain links TRBV7-2 to TRBJ1-6, with TRBD1 matching over 7 bases. This CDR3 is 17 amino acids long. V shed 3 bases and J 5 bases; nucleotides not matched to a gene: 10. Germline lookup yields CDR1 SGHTA and CDR2 FQGNSA.

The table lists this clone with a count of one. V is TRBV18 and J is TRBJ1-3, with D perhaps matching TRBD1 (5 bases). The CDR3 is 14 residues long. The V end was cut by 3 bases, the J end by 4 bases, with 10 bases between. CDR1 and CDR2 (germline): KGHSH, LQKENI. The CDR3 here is CASSPRRVGNTIYF. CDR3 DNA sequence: TGTGCCAGCTCACCCCGCAGGGTGGGAAACACCATATATTTT. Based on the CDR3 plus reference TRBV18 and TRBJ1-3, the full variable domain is NAGVMQNPRHLVRRRGQEARLRCSPMKGHSHVYWYRQLPEEGLKFMVYLQKENIIDESGMPKERFSAEFPKEGPSILRIQQVVRGDSAAYFCASSPRRVGNTIYFGEGSWLTVV.

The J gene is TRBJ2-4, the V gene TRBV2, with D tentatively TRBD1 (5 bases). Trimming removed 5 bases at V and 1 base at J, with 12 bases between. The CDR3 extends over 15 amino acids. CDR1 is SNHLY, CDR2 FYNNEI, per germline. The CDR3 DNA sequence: TGTGCCAGCAGTTCGACAGTCGCGGCCAAAAACATTCAGTACTTC. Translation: CASSSTVAAKNIQYF. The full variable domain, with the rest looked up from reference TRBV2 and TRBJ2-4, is EPEVTQTPSHQVTQMGQEVILRCVPISNHLYFYWYRQILGQKVEFLVSFYNNEISEKSEIFDDQFSVERPDGSNFTLKIRSTKLEDSAMYFCASSSTVAAKNIQYFGAGTRLSVL.

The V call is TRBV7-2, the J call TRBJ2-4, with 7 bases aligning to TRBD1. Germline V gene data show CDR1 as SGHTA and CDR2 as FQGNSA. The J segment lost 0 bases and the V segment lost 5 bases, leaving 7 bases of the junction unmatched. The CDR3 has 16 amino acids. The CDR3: CASSPNRGIAKNIQYF. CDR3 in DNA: TGTGCCAGCAGCCCCAACAGGGGAATAGCCAAAAACATTCAGTACTTC.

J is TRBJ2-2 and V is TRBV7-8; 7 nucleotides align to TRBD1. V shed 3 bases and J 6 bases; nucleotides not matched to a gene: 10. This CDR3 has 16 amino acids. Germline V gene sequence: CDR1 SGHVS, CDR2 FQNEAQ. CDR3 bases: TGTGCCAGCAGCTTTTGGATTCAGGGGGTCCCCGGGGAGCTGTTTTTT. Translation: CASSFWIQGVPGELFF.

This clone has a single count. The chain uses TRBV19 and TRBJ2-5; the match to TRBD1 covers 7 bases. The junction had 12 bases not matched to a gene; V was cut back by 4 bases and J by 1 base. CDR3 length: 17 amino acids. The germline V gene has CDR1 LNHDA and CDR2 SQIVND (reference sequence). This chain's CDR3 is CASSTTARQGIQETQYF. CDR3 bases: TGTGCCAGTAGTACCACAGCCCGACAGGGAATCCAAGAGACCCAGTACTTC. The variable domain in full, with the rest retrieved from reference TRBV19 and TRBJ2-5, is DGGITQSPKYLFRKEGQNVTLSCEQNLNHDAMYWYRQDPGQGLRLIYYSQIVNDFQKGDIAEGYSVSREKKESFPLTVTSAQKNPTAFYLCASSTTARQGIQETQYFGPGTRLLVL.

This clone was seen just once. The CDR3 nucleotides are TGTGCCAGCAGCTTAACGGGAGTAGGTTACGAGCAGTACTTC. Protein: CASSLTGVGYEQYF. J is TRBJ2-7 and V is TRBV11-2; D possibly corresponds to TRBD2 (6 bases). The CDR3 sequence is 14 residues long. Germline V gene lookup returns CDR1 SGHAT and CDR2 FQNNGV. Trimming stripped 2 bases from V and 4 bases from J, with 12 bases between.

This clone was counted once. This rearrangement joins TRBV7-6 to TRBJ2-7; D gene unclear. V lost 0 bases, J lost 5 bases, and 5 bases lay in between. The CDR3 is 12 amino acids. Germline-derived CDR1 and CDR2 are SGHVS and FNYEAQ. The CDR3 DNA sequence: TGTGCCAGCAGCTTAGCGCGGAACGAGCAGTACTTC. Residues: CASSLARNEQYF.

CDR3 nucleotides: TGTGCCAGCAGCTTGGATGGGGGGGCCGCAGATACGCAGTATTTT. It translates to CASSLDGGAADTQYF. This rearrangement joins TRBV5-4 to TRBJ2-3; possible D gene TRBD2, 7 bases. V lost 0 bases and J 4 bases, leaving 12 bases between the germline ends. Germline-derived CDR1 and CDR2 are SGHNT and YYREEE (reference sequence). The CDR3 contains 15 residues. Drawing the rest from reference TRBV5-4 and TRBJ2-3, the complete variable domain is ETGVTQSPTHLIKTRGQQVTLRCSSQSGHNTVSWYQQALGQGPQFIFQYYREEENGRGNFPPRFSGLQFPNYSSELNVNALELDDSALYLCASSLDGGAADTQYFGPGTRLTVL.

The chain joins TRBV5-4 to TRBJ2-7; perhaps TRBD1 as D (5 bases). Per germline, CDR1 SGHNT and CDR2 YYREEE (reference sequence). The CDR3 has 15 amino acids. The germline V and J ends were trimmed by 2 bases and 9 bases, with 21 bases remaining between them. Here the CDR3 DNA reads TGTGCCAGCAGCTTTGGGAACGACAGCTCCCAGGGGCAGTACTTC. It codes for CASSFGNDSSQGQYF.

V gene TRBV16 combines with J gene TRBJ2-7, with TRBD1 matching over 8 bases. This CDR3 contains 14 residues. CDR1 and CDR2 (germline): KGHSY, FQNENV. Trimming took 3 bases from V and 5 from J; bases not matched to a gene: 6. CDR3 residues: CASSQDRVGNEQYF. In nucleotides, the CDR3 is TGTGCCAGCAGCCAGGACAGGGTCGGCAACGAGCAGTACTTC. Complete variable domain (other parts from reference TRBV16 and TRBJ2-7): GEEVAQTPKHLVRGEGQKAKLYCAPIKGHSYVFWYQQVLKNEFKFLISFQNENVFDETGMPKERFSAKCLPNSPCSLEIQATKLEDSAVYFCASSQDRVGNEQYFGPGTRLTVT.

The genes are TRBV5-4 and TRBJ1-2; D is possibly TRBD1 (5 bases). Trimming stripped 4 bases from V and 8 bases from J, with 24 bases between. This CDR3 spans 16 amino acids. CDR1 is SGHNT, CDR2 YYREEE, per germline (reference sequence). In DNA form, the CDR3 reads TGTGCCAGCAGCCCATACGGACGGCCGGGGGGAGACGGCTACACCTTC. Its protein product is CASSPYGRPGGDGYTF.

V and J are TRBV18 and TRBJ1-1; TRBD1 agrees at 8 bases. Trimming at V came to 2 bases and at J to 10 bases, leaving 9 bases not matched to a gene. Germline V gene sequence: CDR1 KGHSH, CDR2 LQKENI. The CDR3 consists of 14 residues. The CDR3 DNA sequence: TGTGCCAGCTCACCAGTCCCACGGACAGGGAGAGCTTTCTTT. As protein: CASSPVPRTGRAFF.

CDR3 DNA sequence: TGTGCCAGCAGCGGACAGGGGAACACCGGGGAGCTGTTTTTT. As protein: CASSGQGNTGELFF. V usage is TRBV6-6 and J usage is TRBJ2-2; 8 bases fit TRBD1. This CDR3 spans 14 amino acids. Germline V gene sequence: CDR1 MNHNY, CDR2 SVGAGI (reference sequence). After removal of 6 bases from V and 1 base from J, the junction contained 1 base not matched to a gene.

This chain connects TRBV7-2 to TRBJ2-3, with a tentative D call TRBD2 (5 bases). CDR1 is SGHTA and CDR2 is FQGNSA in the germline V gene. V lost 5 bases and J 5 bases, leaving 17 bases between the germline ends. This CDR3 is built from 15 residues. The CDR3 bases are TGTGCCAGCAGCCCCCCCCCACCTCGGGGAGATACGCAGTATTTT. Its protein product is CASSPPPPRGDTQYF.

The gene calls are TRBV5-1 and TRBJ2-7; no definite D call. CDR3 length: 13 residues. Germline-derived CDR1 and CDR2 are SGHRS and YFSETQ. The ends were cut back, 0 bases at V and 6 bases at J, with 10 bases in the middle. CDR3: CASSLGFRVEQYF. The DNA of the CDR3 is TGCGCCAGCAGCTTGGGGTTCCGGGTCGAGCAGTACTTC.